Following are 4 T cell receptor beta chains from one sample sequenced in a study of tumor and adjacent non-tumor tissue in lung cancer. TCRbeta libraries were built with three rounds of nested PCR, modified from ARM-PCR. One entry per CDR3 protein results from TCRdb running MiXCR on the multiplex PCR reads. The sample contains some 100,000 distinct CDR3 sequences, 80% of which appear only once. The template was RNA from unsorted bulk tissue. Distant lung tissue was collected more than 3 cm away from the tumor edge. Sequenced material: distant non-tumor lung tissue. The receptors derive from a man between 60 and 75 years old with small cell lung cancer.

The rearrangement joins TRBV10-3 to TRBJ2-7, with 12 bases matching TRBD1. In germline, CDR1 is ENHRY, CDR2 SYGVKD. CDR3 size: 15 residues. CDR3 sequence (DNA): TGTGTCATCAGTGGGACAGGGGGCCAGTCGGGCGAGCAGTACGTC. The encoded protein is CVISGTGGQSGEQYV.

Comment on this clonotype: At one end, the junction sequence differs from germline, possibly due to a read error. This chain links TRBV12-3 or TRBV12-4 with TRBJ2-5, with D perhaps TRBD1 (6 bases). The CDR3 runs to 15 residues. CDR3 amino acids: CASTPYSGGQETEYF. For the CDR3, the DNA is TGTGCCAGCACTCCCTATAGTGGGGGACAAGAGACCGAGTACTTC.

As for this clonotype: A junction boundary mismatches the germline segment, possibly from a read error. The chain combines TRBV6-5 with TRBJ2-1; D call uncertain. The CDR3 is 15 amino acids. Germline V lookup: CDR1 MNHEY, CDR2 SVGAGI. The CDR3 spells CASSYSGVVDNEQFF. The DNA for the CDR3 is TGTGCCAGCAGTTACTCTGGGGTAGTGGATAATGAGCAGTTTTTC.

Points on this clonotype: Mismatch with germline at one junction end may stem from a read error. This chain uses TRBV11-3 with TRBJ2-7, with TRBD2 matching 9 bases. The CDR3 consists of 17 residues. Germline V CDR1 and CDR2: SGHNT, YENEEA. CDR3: CASSFSGGSPTVYGQNF. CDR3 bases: TGTGCCAGCAGCTTTAGCGGGGGCAGCCCCACTGTCTACGGCCAGAACTTC.